The 8 T cell receptor beta chains in this list originate from one sample, sequenced in a study of cytomegalovirus exposure and HLA in healthy donors (dated by TCRdb to about 2017). Libraries came from the immunoSEQ multiplex PCR assay. The multiplex PCR relied on a mix of 60 forward primers for TCR Vbeta segments and 13 reverse primers for TCR Jbeta segments. TCRdb stores this immuneACCESS table with in-frame sequences only. Part of the clones is absent; in the studies checked, under half of the shortfall reflects unresolved V genes, and no reason is known for the rest. The sample table records 150,000 to 200,000 clones; more than 75% of these occur just once. The leading ten clones occupy 1.5% to 2% of the sample. The source material was PBMCs. The receptor set was obtained from a woman aged 18-29 years in good health and CMV-seronegative.

This rearrangement joins TRBV30 to TRBJ2-7; D is possibly TRBD1 (6 bases). This CDR3 region has 13 residues. Per germline, CDR1 GTSNPN and CDR2 SVGIG (reference sequence). This CDR3 reads CALSRDTPFEQYF. The CDR3 DNA reads TGTGCTCTAAGCCGGGACACCCCTTTCGAGCAGTACTTC.

V is TRBV30 and J is TRBJ1-4, with TRBD1 matching 8 bases. The V gene end was trimmed by 2 bases and the J gene end by 8 bases; junction bases not matched to a gene: 7. The germline CDR1 and CDR2 sequences are GTSNPN and SVGIG (reference sequence). The CDR3 spans 14 residues. CDR3 bases: TGTGCCTGGAGTCGTACAGGGGGTGGAGAAAAACTGTTTTTT. Translating it yields CAWSRTGGGEKLFF.

This clone was detected only a few times. This chain links TRBV6-1 with TRBJ1-1; possibly TRBD1 for D (5 bases). Deletions cut 1 base from V and 3 bases from J, with 9 bases between. CDR3 length: 14 amino acids. Germline V gene sequence: CDR1 MNHNS, CDR2 SASEGT. The CDR3 region has the DNA TGTGCCAGCAGTGAAGGGGGACTCGACACTGAAGCTTTCTTT. Amino acid sequence: CASSEGGLDTEAFF.

The chain uses TRBV9 and TRBJ2-1, with 9 bases that match TRBD2. V was clipped by 3 bases and J by 8 bases; unmatched bases: 3. Germline V gene lookup returns CDR1 SGDLS and CDR2 YYNGEE. The CDR3 has 13 amino acids. Written as DNA, the CDR3 is TGTGCCAGCAGCGCTAGCGGGACGTATGAGCAGTTCTTC. As protein: CASSASGTYEQFF.

The chain has TRBV2 and TRBJ1-6; D call uncertain. This CDR3 comprises 15 residues. Germline-derived CDR1 and CDR2 are SNHLY and FYNNEI. Between the trimmed V and J ends, which lost 7 bases and 0 bases, there was a span of 10 bases. CDR3 amino acids: CASKEGSSYNSPLHF. In DNA form, the CDR3 reads TGTGCCAGCAAAGAGGGTAGCTCCTATAATTCACCCCTCCACTTT. Complete variable domain (other parts from reference TRBV2 and TRBJ1-6): EPEVTQTPSHQVTQMGQEVILRCVPISNHLYFYWYRQILGQKVEFLVSFYNNEISEKSEIFDDQFSVERPDGSNFTLKIRSTKLEDSAMYFCASKEGSSYNSPLHFGNGTRLTVT.

This sequence joins TRBV23-1 and TRBJ1-2; 7 nucleotides agree with TRBD1. TRBV23-1 is an open reading frame whose function is uncertain. The V and J ends lost 6 bases and 8 bases, in that order; junction bases with no gene match: 12. The CDR3 covers 14 residues. The CDR3 region is CASRPGQEDGGYTF. In DNA form, the CDR3 reads TGCGCCAGCAGACCTGGACAGGAGGACGGAGGCTACACCTTC.

The chain has TRBV19 and TRBJ1-4; tentative D call: TRBD1 (5 bases). This CDR3 is 14 amino acids long. V lost 8 bases to trimming and J lost 8 bases, with 18 bases between them. Germline V gene sequence: CDR1 LNHDA, CDR2 SQIVND (reference sequence). In nucleotides, the CDR3 is TGTGCCAGTCTCGGGCGGGGGAGCGGGGAAAAACTGTTTTTT. This sequence encodes CASLGRGSGEKLFF.

The genes are TRBV30 and TRBJ1-5; 7 nucleotides line up with TRBD1. This CDR3 spans 12 amino acids. V lost 7 bases to trimming and J lost 6 bases; unmatched junction nucleotides: 6. Germline CDR1 is GTSNPN and CDR2 is SVGIG (reference sequence). CDR3 sequence: CASQGDRQPQHF. The CDR3 nucleotides read TGTGCCTCTCAGGGGGACCGTCAGCCCCAGCATTTT.